A single sample is the source of the 9 T cell receptor beta chains below, sequenced in a study of T cells after yellow fever vaccination. TCRdb re-called the 5' RACE reads with MiXCR, one entry per CDR3 protein. This table holds some 300,000 distinct CDR3 sequences, roughly 8.6% found once. Sequences were derived from PBMCs, sampled about 49 days after the first yellow fever vaccination. All receptors come from a man aged 18 to 35 who received the YFV17D yellow fever vaccine.

This clonotype was picked up a small number of times. This chain connects TRBV5-1 to TRBJ1-1; TRBD1 is a possible D gene (6 bases). The CDR3 spans 15 residues. Germline loops: CDR1 SGHRS, CDR2 YFSETQ. The germline V and J ends were trimmed by 2 bases and 4 bases, with 15 bases remaining between them. The CDR3 DNA sequence: TGCGCCAGCAGCTTATCGGGGGCAATAGGCACTGAAGCTTTCTTT. Protein sequence: CASSLSGAIGTEAFF. Full variable domain (rest looked up from reference TRBV5-1 and TRBJ1-1): KAGVTQTPRYLIKTRGQQVTLSCSPISGHRSVSWYQQTPGQGLQFLFEYFSETQRNKGNFPGRFSGRQFSNSRSEMNVSTLELGDSALYLCASSLSGAIGTEAFFGQGTRLTVV.

There are a few counts of this clonotype. V usage is TRBV24-1 and J usage is TRBJ2-1, with 10 bases that match TRBD1. CDR3 length equals 18 residues. Germline CDR1 KGHDR, CDR2 SFDVKD. The V and J ends lost 3 bases and 9 bases, in that order; junction bases with no gene match: 16. The CDR3 DNA reads as TGTGCCACCAGTGATGCCACGCCCCGGGACAGGGGATGGGGTGAGCAGTTCTTC. Protein product: CATSDATPRDRGWGEQFF.

In its sample, this clonotype was seen a few times. This chain links TRBV4-1 with TRBJ1-4; no clear D gene. Per the germline V gene, CDR1 is MGHRA and CDR2 is YSYEKL. Trimming cost V 4 bases and J 8 bases, with 17 bases left between them. The CDR3 covers 15 residues. The CDR3 loop reads CASSLRGNSAEKLFF. Here the CDR3 DNA reads TGCGCCAGCAGCCTGCGGGGTAATAGTGCAGAAAAACTGTTTTTT.

This clonotype has more than one count but fewer than ten. V and J are TRBV7-2 and TRBJ1-3, with D unclear. CDR1 is SGHTA and CDR2 is FQGNSA in the germline V gene. The V gene lost 1 base and the J gene lost 1 base, with 8 bases spanning the gap. The CDR3 sequence is 15 residues long. Here the CDR3 reads CASSLGLGSGNTIYF. CDR3 nucleotides: TGTGCCAGCAGCTTAGGTCTGGGATCTGGAAACACCATATATTTT.

This clonotype was counted a few times. The chain employs TRBV29-1 and TRBJ2-3; 7 nucleotides line up with TRBD2. Unmatched junction bases numbered 9, after V lost 6 bases and J lost 3 bases. The CDR3 contains 14 residues. CDR1 is SQVTM, CDR2 ANQGSEA, per germline. The CDR3 nucleotides are TGCAGCGTCGCCGGACTAGACGGAACAGATACGCAGTATTTT. It encodes CSVAGLDGTDTQYF.

The V gene is TRBV7-2, the J gene TRBJ1-1; D not certain. This CDR3 contains 12 residues. With 1 base removed from V and 10 bases from J, the gap between germline ends came to 10 bases. Germline loops: CDR1 SGHTA, CDR2 FQGNSA. The CDR3 region has the DNA TGTGCCAGCAGCTTAGGTGTCGTAAGAGCTTTCTTT. This codes for CASSLGVVRAFF.

This clonotype came up a few times. The rearrangement joins TRBV28 to TRBJ1-5; maybe TRBD1 (5 bases). V was trimmed by 7 bases and J by 2 bases, leaving 6 bases between them. The CDR3 is 12 residues long. Germline V gives CDR1 MDHEN, CDR2 SYDVKM. CDR3 nucleotides: TGTGCCAGCATGGGGGGCAATCAGCCCCAGCATTTT. Translating gives CASMGGNQPQHF.

CDR3 DNA: TGTGCCAGCAGTACCGGACAGGGGTCTAAGCGCGATGAGCAGTTCTTC. Amino acids: CASSTGQGSKRDEQFF. The chain couples TRBV28 to TRBJ2-1, with 9 positions matching TRBD1. V lost 5 bases and J lost 8; bases outside the gene matches: 13. This CDR3 contains 16 residues. CDR1 MDHEN and CDR2 SYDVKM come from the germline V gene. The variable domain in full, completed from reference TRBV28 and TRBJ2-1, reads DVKVTQSSRYLVKRTGEKVFLECVQDMDHENMFWYRQDPGLGLRLIYFSYDVKMKEKGDIPEGYSVSREKKERFSLILESASTNQTSMYLCASSTGQGSKRDEQFFGPGTRLTVL.

This clonotype was seen a handful of times. The chain is built from TRBV7-9 and TRBJ1-2, with D maybe TRBD1 (6 bases). With 2 bases removed from V and 8 bases from J, the gap between germline ends came to 15 bases. This CDR3 region has 14 residues. The germline V gene encodes CDR1 SEHNR and CDR2 FQNEAQ (reference sequence). CDR3 sequence reads: CASSLMGHSTGYTF. Here the CDR3 DNA reads TGTGCCAGCAGCTTAATGGGACACTCGACGGGCTACACCTTC. The whole variable domain, filled in from reference TRBV7-9 and TRBJ1-2, reads DTGVSQNPRHKITKRGQNVTFRCDPISEHNRLYWYRQTLGQGPEFLTYFQNEAQLEKSRLLSDRFSAERPKGSFSTLEIQRTEQGDSAMYLCASSLMGHSTGYTFGSGTRLTVV.